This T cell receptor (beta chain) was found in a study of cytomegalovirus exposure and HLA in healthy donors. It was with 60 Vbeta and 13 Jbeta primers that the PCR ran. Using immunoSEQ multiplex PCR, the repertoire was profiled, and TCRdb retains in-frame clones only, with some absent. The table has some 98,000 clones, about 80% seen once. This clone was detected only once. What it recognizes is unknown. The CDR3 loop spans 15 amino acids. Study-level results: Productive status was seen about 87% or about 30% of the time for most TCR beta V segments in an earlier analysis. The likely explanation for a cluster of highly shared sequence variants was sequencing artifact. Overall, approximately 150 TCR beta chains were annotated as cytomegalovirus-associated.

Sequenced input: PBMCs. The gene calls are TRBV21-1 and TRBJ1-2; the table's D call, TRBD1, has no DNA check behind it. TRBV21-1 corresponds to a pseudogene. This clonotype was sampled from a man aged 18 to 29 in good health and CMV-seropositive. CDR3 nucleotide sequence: TGTGCCAGCAGCAAATGGCAGGGTTGGAACTATGGCTACACCTTC. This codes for CASSKWQGWNYGYTF.